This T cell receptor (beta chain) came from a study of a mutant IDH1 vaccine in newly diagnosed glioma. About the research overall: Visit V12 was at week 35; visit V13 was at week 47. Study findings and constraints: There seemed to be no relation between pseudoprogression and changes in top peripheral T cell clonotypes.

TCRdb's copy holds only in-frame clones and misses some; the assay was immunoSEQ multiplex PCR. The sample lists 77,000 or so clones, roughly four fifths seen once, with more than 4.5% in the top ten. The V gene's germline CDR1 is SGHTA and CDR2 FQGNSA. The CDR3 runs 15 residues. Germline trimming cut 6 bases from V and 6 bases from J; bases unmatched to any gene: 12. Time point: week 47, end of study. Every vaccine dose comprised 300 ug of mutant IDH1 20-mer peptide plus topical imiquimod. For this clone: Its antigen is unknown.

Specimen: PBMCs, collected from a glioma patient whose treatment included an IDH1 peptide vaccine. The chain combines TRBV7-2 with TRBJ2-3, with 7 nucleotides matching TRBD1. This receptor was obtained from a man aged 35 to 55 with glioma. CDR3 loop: CASRPDRRSSDTQYF. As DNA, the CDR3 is TGTGCCAGCAGGCCGGACAGGAGGTCATCCGATACGCAGTATTTT.